A single sample is the source of the 27 T cell receptor beta chains below, sequenced in a study of T cell responses to AZD1222 COVID-19 vaccine. Produced via immunoSEQ multiplex PCR; TCRdb's table is partial and in-frame only. The table records 100,000 to 150,000 clones, 90% of them present only once. The source was peripheral blood, collected on day 0 of MenACWY control vaccination. The receptors here all came from an adult in good health.

The V and J genes are TRBV2 and TRBJ1-1; possible D gene TRBD1, 5 bases. The CDR3 totals 12 residues. Deletions cut 6 bases from V and 0 bases from J, with 5 bases between. Per the germline V gene, CDR1 is SNHLY and CDR2 is FYNNEI. The CDR3 DNA sequence: TGTGCCAGCAGGGGACTGAACACTGAAGCTTTCTTT. Translating it yields CASRGLNTEAFF.

A few counts support this clone. The chain couples TRBV28 to TRBJ1-6, with D unresolved. CDR3 length equals 16 residues. V dropped 1 base and J dropped 4 bases, with 11 bases sitting between them. Germline CDR1 reads MDHEN; CDR2 reads SYDVKM. The DNA of the CDR3 is TGTGCCAGCAGTTTATTAGGGCATTCTTATAATTCACCCCTCCACTTT. It encodes CASSLLGHSYNSPLHF.

This sequence joins TRBV11-2 and TRBJ2-1; TRBD2 aligns across 11 bases. Germline-derived CDR1 and CDR2 are SGHAT and FQNNGV. Trimming removed 1 base from V and 6 bases from J; junction bases left unmatched: 8. There are 17 residues in the CDR3. The CDR3 spells CASSLGPLGTSGNEQFF. CDR3 coding DNA: TGTGCCAGCAGCTTAGGTCCTTTGGGGACTAGCGGCAATGAGCAGTTCTTC.

This clone was seen a single time. This sequence joins TRBV6-5 and TRBJ2-1; no reliable D call. V lost 7 bases, J lost 9 bases, and 16 bases lay in between. CDR1 is MNHEY, CDR2 SVGAGI, per germline. This CDR3 has 13 amino acids. The CDR3 reads CASTQTPLGEQFF. In DNA, the CDR3 is TGTGCCAGCACCCAGACCCCTCTAGGTGAGCAGTTCTTC.

Note on this clone: A read error may explain this, as a much larger clone is one base away. The sample holds other DNA sequences that translate to the same CDR3. The chain carries TRBV12-3 or TRBV12-4 and TRBJ1-1; TRBD1 is a possible D gene (5 bases). V was clipped by 3 bases and J by 2 bases, with 7 bases between them. The CDR3 is 13 amino acids. CDR3 region: CASSFGANTEAFF. CDR3 bases: TGTGCCAGCAGTTTTGGGGCCAACACTGAAGCTTTCTTT.

The chain is built from TRBV7-2 and TRBJ1-3, with 8 bases lining up with TRBD1. From germline, CDR1 is SGHTA and CDR2 FQGNSA. The CDR3 has 13 amino acids. V shed 4 bases and J 6 bases; nucleotides not matched to a gene: 2. For the CDR3, the DNA is TGTGCCAGCAGCTGGGGACAGGCAAACACCATATATTTT. Its translation: CASSWGQANTIYF. The whole variable domain, filled in from reference TRBV7-2 and TRBJ1-3, reads GAGVSQSPSNKVTEKGKDVELRCDPISGHTALYWYRQSLGQGLEFLIYFQGNSAPDKSGLPSDRFSAERTGGSVSTLTIQRTQQEDSAVYLCASSWGQANTIYFGEGSWLTVV.

The chain employs TRBV4-2 and TRBJ2-3; 12 nucleotides align to TRBD2. CDR3 length: 17 residues. The germline gives CDR1 LGHNA, CDR2 YNFKEQ. J was trimmed by 6 bases and V by 0 bases; bases with no gene match: 7. In DNA form, the CDR3 reads TGTGCCAGCAGCCAAGATCGTCCTAGCGGGGGGGGCGATACGCAGTATTTT. This translates into CASSQDRPSGGGDTQYF.

V gene TRBV3-1 (or the pseudogene TRBV3-2) combines with J gene TRBJ2-1; D may be TRBD1 (5 bases). Germline values: CDR1 LGHDT, CDR2 YNNKEL (reference sequence). This CDR3 is 18 amino acids long. Between the trimmed V and J ends, which lost 3 bases and 10 bases, there was a span of 28 bases. The CDR3 region is CASSHPGAQAARVEEQFF. In DNA, the CDR3 is TGTGCCAGCAGCCACCCCGGTGCACAGGCGGCCCGCGTGGAGGAGCAGTTCTTC.

The chain joins TRBV5-5 to TRBJ1-1; tentatively, D is TRBD1 (5 bases). Trimming shortened V by 0 bases and J by 0 bases, and 9 bases separated the two germline ends. This CDR3 is built from 15 residues. Germline V CDR1 and CDR2: SGHKS, YYEKEE (reference sequence). CDR3 amino acids: CASSLAGTLNTEAFF. Written as DNA, the CDR3 is TGTGCCAGCAGCTTGGCGGGGACTCTGAACACTGAAGCTTTCTTT. The full variable domain, completed using reference TRBV5-5 and TRBJ1-1, is DAGVTQSPTHLIKTRGQQVTLRCSPISGHKSVSWYQQVLGQGPQFIFQYYEKEERGRGNFPDRFSARQFPNYSSELNVNALLLGDSALYLCASSLAGTLNTEAFFGQGTRLTVV.

This clone was seen only a few times. V usage is TRBV9 and J usage is TRBJ2-7; 8 bases align to TRBD1. The CDR3 extends over 15 amino acids. Trimming at V came to 0 bases and at J to 2 bases, leaving 4 bases not matched to a gene. Germline-derived CDR1 and CDR2 are SGDLS and YYNGEE. CDR3 region: CASSVGQGATYEQYF. The CDR3 DNA reads as TGTGCCAGCAGCGTAGGGCAGGGGGCGACCTACGAGCAGTACTTC.

This rearrangement joins TRBV5-1 to TRBJ2-5; a weak D match, TRBD2 (6 bases). The ends were cut back, 0 bases at V and 9 bases at J, with 18 bases in the middle. Germline values: CDR1 SGHRS, CDR2 YFSETQ. The CDR3 runs 15 residues. This CDR3 reads CASSLELAARFSQYF. As DNA, the CDR3 is TGCGCCAGCAGCTTGGAACTAGCCGCGCGGTTCTCCCAGTACTTC.

The V and J genes are TRBV28 and TRBJ1-1; the match to TRBD1 covers 8 bases. V lost 3 bases, J lost 0 bases, and 9 bases stayed unmatched. Looked up from germline, CDR1 is MDHEN and CDR2 is SYDVKM. The CDR3 spans 17 residues. This CDR3 reads CASSFWPQGGMNTEAFF. CDR3 DNA sequence: TGTGCCAGCAGTTTTTGGCCACAGGGGGGAATGAACACTGAAGCTTTCTTT.

V usage is TRBV5-4 and J usage is TRBJ1-2; weak D call: TRBD1 (5 bases). The germline V and J ends were trimmed by 1 base and 4 bases, with 8 bases remaining between them. Germline lookup yields CDR1 SGHNT and CDR2 YYREEE (reference sequence). There are 13 residues in the CDR3. This CDR3 reads CASSLWGGYGYTF. Written as DNA, the CDR3 is TGTGCCAGCAGCTTGTGGGGCGGCTATGGCTACACCTTC.

This sequence joins TRBV7-8 and TRBJ2-3; no definite D call. The CDR3 consists of 12 residues. Deletions cut 1 base from V and 4 bases from J, with 3 bases between. Germline V gene lookup returns CDR1 SGHVS and CDR2 FQNEAQ. Here the CDR3 reads CASSLVPDTQYF. The DNA of the CDR3 is TGTGCCAGCAGCTTAGTTCCAGATACGCAGTATTTT.

For the CDR3, the DNA is TGTGCCAGCAGTACGGGAGTCTGGGTCCCCTACGAGCAGTACGTC. It encodes CASSTGVWVPYEQYV. V gene TRBV6-5 combines with J gene TRBJ2-7; possible D gene TRBD2, 6 bases. The CDR3 consists of 15 residues. Trimming left V 5 bases short and J 2 bases short, with 16 bases between. Germline loops: CDR1 MNHEY, CDR2 SVGAGI.

This clone was seen a single time. This chain uses TRBV7-9 with TRBJ2-3; perhaps TRBD2 as D (6 bases). V was clipped by 4 bases and J by 3 bases, with 11 bases between them. CDR3 length: 14 residues. The germline V gene has CDR1 SEHNR and CDR2 FQNEAQ (reference sequence). The CDR3 reads CASSSGLLTDTQYF. The CDR3, as DNA: TGTGCCAGCAGCTCGGGACTCCTGACAGATACGCAGTATTTT.

The V and J genes are TRBV5-1 and TRBJ1-3, with D unresolved. This CDR3 is 14 amino acids long. V shed 4 bases and J shed 4 bases, with 12 bases lying between them. Germline-derived CDR1 and CDR2 are SGHRS and YFSETQ. DNA for the CDR3: TGCGCCAGCAGCCTGGCGGGTAGGGGAAACACCATATATTTT. This codes for CASSLAGRGNTIYF.

The CDR3: CAAHRGRHTEAFF. The CDR3 DNA follows: TGTGCCGCGCACAGGGGGCGGCACACTGAAGCTTTCTTT. The chain recombines TRBV6-5 with TRBJ1-1; 9 bases align to TRBD1. The CDR3 sequence is 13 residues long. The germline V gene has CDR1 MNHEY and CDR2 SVGAGI. Trimming at V came to 11 bases and at J to 3 bases, leaving 7 bases not matched to a gene.

The gene calls are TRBV7-2 and TRBJ2-5, with 9 bases identical to TRBD1. The germline CDR1 and CDR2 sequences are SGHTA and FQGNSA. The CDR3 length is 14 residues. The V and J ends lost 6 bases and 1 base, in that order; junction bases with no gene match: 3. In nucleotides, the CDR3 is TGTGCCAGCAGGCAGACAGGGGGCCAAGAGACCCAGTACTTC. The encoded protein is CASRQTGGQETQYF.

This chain joins TRBV6-5 and TRBJ2-3; the D is unclear. Trimming pared 4 bases from V and 5 bases from J, leaving 10 bases between. The CDR3 contains 13 residues. CDR1 and CDR2 from the germline V gene are MNHEY and SVGAGI. This chain's CDR3 is CASSFNSGDTQYF. The CDR3 bases are TGTGCCAGCAGTTTTAATTCTGGAGATACGCAGTATTTT.

V and J are TRBV4-3 and TRBJ1-1; D unclear. The CDR3 has 14 residues. Germline values: CDR1 LGHNA, CDR2 YSLEER. V lost 0 bases and J lost 5, with 10 bases in between. CDR3 residues: CASSQDLIGTEAFF. The CDR3 nucleotides are TGCGCCAGCAGCCAAGATCTTATAGGAACTGAAGCTTTCTTT.

The gene calls are TRBV9 and TRBJ1-2; D might be TRBD1 (6 bases). CDR1 SGDLS and CDR2 YYNGEE come from the germline V gene. Trimming took 3 bases from V and 6 from J, leaving 12 bases between them. This CDR3 comprises 13 residues. CDR3 protein: CASSATGVHGYTF. DNA for the CDR3: TGTGCCAGCAGCGCGACAGGTGTGCATGGCTACACCTTC.

The J gene is TRBJ2-7, the V gene TRBV6-5; D possibly corresponds to TRBD1 (5 bases). CDR1 MNHEY and CDR2 SVGAGI come from the germline V gene. The CDR3 consists of 12 residues. V lost 8 bases, J lost 5 bases, and 13 bases lay in between. CDR3 bases: TGTGCCAGCTTACAGGATGGGGACGAGCAGTACGTC. Protein: CASLQDGDEQYV.

This clone was recorded only once. As DNA, the CDR3 is TGTGCCAGCAGCCGGACCCACATCGGGGATGGCTACACCTTC. As protein: CASSRTHIGDGYTF. This rearrangement joins TRBV6-5 to TRBJ1-2; D remains ambiguous. Per germline, CDR1 MNHEY and CDR2 SVGAGI. Trimming stripped 6 bases from V and 6 bases from J, with 17 bases between. This CDR3 region has 14 residues.

This clone was seen more than once but under ten times. The chain has TRBV19 and TRBJ2-3, with D perhaps TRBD2 (5 bases). The CDR3 spans 14 residues. Between the trimmed V and J ends, which lost 7 bases and 0 bases, there was a span of 11 bases. Per germline, CDR1 LNHDA and CDR2 SQIVND (reference sequence). The CDR3 spells CASKEESSTDTQYF. The CDR3 DNA follows: TGTGCCAGTAAGGAGGAATCTAGCACAGATACGCAGTATTTT.

J is TRBJ2-7 and V is TRBV7-2; weak D call: TRBD1 (6 bases). Germline loops: CDR1 SGHTA, CDR2 FQGNSA. V lost 5 bases to trimming and J lost 3 bases, with 11 bases between them. The CDR3 extends over 13 amino acids. This CDR3 is CASSNTGFYEQYV. The CDR3 DNA is TGTGCCAGCAGCAATACAGGGTTCTACGAGCAGTACGTC.

This CDR3 is CASSGNANYGYTF. The CDR3 DNA reads as TGTGCCAGCAGTGGGAACGCTAACTATGGCTACACCTTC. The chain recombines TRBV28 with TRBJ1-2; D is unresolved. In germline, CDR1 is MDHEN, CDR2 SYDVKM. V lost 5 bases, J lost 0 bases, and 7 bases lay in between. This CDR3 has 13 residues.